The 5 T cell receptor beta chains given below trace back to one sample, sequenced in a study of spatial heterogeneity in lung cancer. Sample time point: sample taken at primary tumor resection. From tumor, nontumor lung or frozen PBMC, whole RNA was taken unsorted for sequencing. MiXCR was run by TCRdb on the 5' RACE reads, yielding one entry per CDR3 protein. The sample consists of tens of thousands of distinct CDR3 sequences, about 12% of them appearing once. The specimen comprised PBMCs, sampled at surgery. These receptors were obtained from a male donor with early-stage non-small cell lung cancer.

This chain connects TRBV7-2 to TRBJ2-2; D gene ambiguous. This CDR3 is built from 12 residues. Trimming took off 6 bases at V and 3 bases at J, with 5 bases between the two ends. CDR1 is SGHTA and CDR2 is FQGNSA in the germline V gene. The CDR3 DNA follows: TGTGCCAGCAGACTTTACACCGGGGAGCTGTTTTTT. Translated, it gives CASRLYTGELFF. The variable domain in full, completed from reference TRBV7-2 and TRBJ2-2, reads GAGVSQSPSNKVTEKGKDVELRCDPISGHTALYWYRQSLGQGLEFLIYFQGNSAPDKSGLPSDRFSAERTGGSVSTLTIQRTQQEDSAVYLCASRLYTGELFFGEGSRLTVL.

V and J are TRBV10-3 and TRBJ2-1; TRBD2 aligns across 11 bases. This CDR3 is 13 amino acids long. Unmatched junction bases numbered 6, after V lost 8 bases and J lost 9 bases. CDR1 and CDR2 from the germline V gene are ENHRY and SYGVKD. CDR3 DNA sequence: TGTGCCATCCGAGGACTAGCGGGCGGTGAGCAGTTCTTC. Translating gives CAIRGLAGGEQFF.

This clonotype was seen a few times. The gene calls are TRBV14 and TRBJ2-1; D not certain. This CDR3 comprises 18 residues. V was clipped by 1 base and J by 10 bases, with 26 bases between them. Per germline, CDR1 SGHDN and CDR2 FVKESK. CDR3 region: CASSQGTSTIPAYGEQFF. The CDR3 DNA sequence: TGTGCCAGCAGCCAAGGCACATCAACCATCCCAGCGTATGGGGAGCAGTTCTTC.

This chain uses TRBV4-2 with TRBJ2-7; D tentatively fits TRBD1 or TRBD2 (5 bases each). There are 16 residues in the CDR3. V was pared by 1 base and J by 0 bases, with 13 bases between. CDR1 is LGHNA, CDR2 YNFKEQ, per germline. CDR3 sequence reads: CASSQAEGQSSYEQYF. The CDR3 DNA reads TGTGCCAGCAGCCAAGCTGAGGGGCAATCCTCCTACGAGCAGTACTTC.

The chain carries TRBV29-1 and TRBJ2-1; 8 bases fit TRBD1. This CDR3 spans 12 amino acids. The V segment lost 7 bases and the J segment 7 bases; nucleotides outside the gene matches: 6. Germline lookup yields CDR1 SQVTM and CDR2 ANQGSEA. CDR3 bases: TGCAGCGGGGACAGGTCTCCGAATGAGCAGTTCTTC. Amino acids: CSGDRSPNEQFF.